This T cell receptor beta chain was sequenced during a study of blood T cells in healthy people across ages (dated by TCRdb to the mid-2010s). Study-wide context: Template switching captured roughly one uniquely barcoded TCR beta cDNA molecule per two T cells in model experiments. Using deep sequencing normalized with unique cDNA molecular identifiers, the study measured how TCR beta repertoire diversity changes with age. The donors were split into four age groups: young (average approximately 16 years), middle-aged (roughly 40), aged (62) and long-lived (over 80). Using the same blood draw, the study looked at two additional independent replicas of 1 million unique cDNA reads for two donors, one aged 18 to 30 and the other aged 80 or older.

Libraries were built with 5' RACE. Sequenced on an Illumina HiSeq 2500. A second PCR of roughly 6 to 11 cycles was run with a J-beta primer mix and a sample-barcoded 5' primer. Each TCR beta cDNA molecule received a unique molecular identifier from a template-switch 5' adaptor carrying 12 random nucleotides. Each sample yielded at least 2.5 million CDR3-containing paired-end reads. All of the RNA was converted into first-strand cDNA using the Mint cDNA synthesis kit, with a TRBC-specific oligonucleotide serving as the primer. After uracil-DNA glycosylase treatment, a first 18-cycle PCR used universal primers M1SS and BC2_uni_R on all cDNA. Concerning the study's data processing: For normalization, 1 million high-quality reads were randomly selected from each sample, with every read carrying a distinct molecular identifier. Instead of being binned into consensus sequences, reads with shared molecular identifiers were discarded. MiTCR, with a Q25 quality threshold and the strictest error-elimination algorithm, was used for CDR3 identification, clonotype clustering and error correction. A nonparametric unseen species model with Euler transformation was used to estimate lower-bound total TCR beta diversity. TCRdb reran the public reads through fastp at Q25 and MiXCR, keeping productive beta chains. CDR3 protein sequences are deduplicated, and each keeps its most common genes and DNA. The V and J calls here are based on TCRdb, not the publication. This sample lists roughly 800,000 distinct CDR3 sequences; 25% were detected once. The ten biggest clones cover 9.4% of the sample.

The investigation overall reported the following: Bulk unsorted PBMC profiling prevented conclusive comparison of naive and antigen-experienced compartments. The long-lived group showed more naive CD4+ T cells, fewer expanded clones and increased TCR diversity than the aged group, suggesting age selection. Total diversity estimates from one million sequenced T cells were considered lower bounds and underestimates. Because the CMV infection status of the donors was unknown, age-related changes in expanded clonotypes may potentially have been confounded. A strong correlation was found between observed TCR beta diversity and the percentage of naive T cells measured by flow cytometry. Observed TCR beta diversity per million T cells fell roughly linearly with age, and a significant reduction was already apparent by age roughly 40.

V loses 5 bases of germline sequence and J loses 0 bases, and the interval between the two ends is 14 bases. Reading the germline V gene (reference sequence) gives CDR1 DFQATT and CDR2 SNEGSKA. Taken from cysteine to phenylalanine, the CDR3 has 15 residues. CDR3 DNA is the only sequence kept; it has 45 bases, read in frame from the first base. This clonotype was observed a few times. It lacks a known antigen. No much larger clone exists at a distance of one base, and base qualities are not known. Donors were under 40 systemically healthy Caucasian individuals from Russia aged roughly 6 to 90 years. Each donor gave about 9.2 milliliters of peripheral blood, drawn into EDTA-treated Vacutainer tubes. Ficoll-Paque density-gradient centrifugation was used to isolate PBMCs, with at least 7 million obtained per sample. Total RNA was extracted from PBMCs with Trizol reagent, with at least 6 micrograms obtained per sample. Naive CD45RAhigh/CD27high T cell percentages were measured by flow cytometry on a PBMC aliquot from every donor.

This same sample was also part of a study on T cells of mothers and their children. Reported in the second study: Nine systemically healthy Caucasian individuals, comprising three mothers and their six children, were included as donors. cDNA synthesis consumed the entire amount of extracted RNA, loaded at about 1.6 ug RNA in each 15 ul reaction. In the second PCR, the M1S primer added sample barcodes and 2-4 random nucleotides. Each mother yielded over 8.5 million TCR beta CDR3 reads and each child some 3 million reads. Thymic selection similarly shapes TCR recombination output in related and unrelated pairs, with minor effect from inherited differences. Normalized repertoire overlap was always found to be slightly, but never significantly, higher in related mother-child pairs than in unrelated mother-child pairs. With a sensitivity of about 100 clones per million clonotypes, no persistent microchimeric T cell clones were detected. To look for features that set related mother-child pairs apart from unrelated individuals, the researchers ran deep NGS to compare the TCR beta repertoires of mothers and children. Mothers averaged roughly 40 +/- 4 years of age and children averaged approximately 11 +/- 4 years. After adapters were ligated using NEBNext reagents, the libraries underwent 100+100 nt paired-end sequencing on an Illumina HiSeq 2000. Mother and child libraries were prepared a month apart and sequenced in separate runs to prevent cross-contamination. For each donor, somewhere between about 450,000 and 2,200,000 distinct TCR beta clonotypes were identified. Naive TCR beta clonotypes were estimated from low-frequency clonotypes matched to each donor's FACS-determined naive share, without sorting.

The receptor chain draws on TRBV20-1 and TRBJ2-1, with TRBD1 perhaps the D gene, on 5 matching bases. The sequence derives from a boy under 18 in good health. Sequenced material: blood. For the CDR3, the sequence is CSAPPAGLSYNEQFF. The nucleotides are TGCAGTGCTCCCCCCGCAGGGCTCTCCTACAATGAGCAGTTCTTC.